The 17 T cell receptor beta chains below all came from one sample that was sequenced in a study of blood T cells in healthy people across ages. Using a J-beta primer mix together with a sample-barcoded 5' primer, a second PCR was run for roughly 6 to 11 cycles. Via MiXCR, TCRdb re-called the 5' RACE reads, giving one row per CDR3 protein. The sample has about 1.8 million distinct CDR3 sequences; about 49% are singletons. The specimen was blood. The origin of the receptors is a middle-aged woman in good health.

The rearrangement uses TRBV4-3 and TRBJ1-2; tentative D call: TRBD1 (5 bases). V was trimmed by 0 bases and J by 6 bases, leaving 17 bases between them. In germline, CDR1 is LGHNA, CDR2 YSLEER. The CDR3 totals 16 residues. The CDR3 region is CASSQDSGGKRDGYTF. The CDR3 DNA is TGCGCCAGCAGCCAAGATTCTGGGGGAAAAAGGGATGGCTACACCTTC.

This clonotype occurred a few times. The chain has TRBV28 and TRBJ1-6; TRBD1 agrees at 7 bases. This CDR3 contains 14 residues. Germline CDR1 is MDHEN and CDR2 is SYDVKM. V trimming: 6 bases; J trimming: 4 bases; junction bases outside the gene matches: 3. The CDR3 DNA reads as TGTGCCAGCAGGACGACAGGGTATAATTCACCCCTCCACTTT. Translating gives CASRTTGYNSPLHF.

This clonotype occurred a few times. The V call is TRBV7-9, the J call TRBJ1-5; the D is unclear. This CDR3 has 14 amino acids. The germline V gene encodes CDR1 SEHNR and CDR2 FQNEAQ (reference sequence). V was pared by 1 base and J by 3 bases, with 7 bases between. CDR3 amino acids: CASSLENSNQPQHF. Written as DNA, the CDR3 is TGTGCCAGCAGCTTAGAAAACTCCAATCAGCCCCAGCATTTT.

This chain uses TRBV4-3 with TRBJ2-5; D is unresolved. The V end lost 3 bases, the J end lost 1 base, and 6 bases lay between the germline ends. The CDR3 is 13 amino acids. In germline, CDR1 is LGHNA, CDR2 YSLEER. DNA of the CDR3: TGCGCCAGCAGCCATGTCACCCAAGAGACCCAGTACTTC. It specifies CASSHVTQETQYF.

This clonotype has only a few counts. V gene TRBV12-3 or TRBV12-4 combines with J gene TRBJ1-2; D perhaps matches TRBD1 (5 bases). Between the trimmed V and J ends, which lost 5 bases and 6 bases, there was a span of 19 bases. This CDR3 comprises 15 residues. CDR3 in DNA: TGTGCCAGCAGTCGACCAGGGCTGCCTGACAATGGCTACACCTTC. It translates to CASSRPGLPDNGYTF.

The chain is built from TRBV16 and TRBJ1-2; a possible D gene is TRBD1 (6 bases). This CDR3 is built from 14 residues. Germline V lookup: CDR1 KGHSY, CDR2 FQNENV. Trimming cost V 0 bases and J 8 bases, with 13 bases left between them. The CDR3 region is CASSQSGPQGGYTF. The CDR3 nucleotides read TGTGCCAGCAGCCAATCAGGGCCGCAGGGGGGCTACACCTTC.

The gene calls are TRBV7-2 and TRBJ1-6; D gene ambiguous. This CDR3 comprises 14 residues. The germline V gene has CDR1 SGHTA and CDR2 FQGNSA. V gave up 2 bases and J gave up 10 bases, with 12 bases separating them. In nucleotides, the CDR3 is TGTGCCAGCAGCTTACCTCAAGGGTGGTCACCCCTCCACTTT. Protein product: CASSLPQGWSPLHF.

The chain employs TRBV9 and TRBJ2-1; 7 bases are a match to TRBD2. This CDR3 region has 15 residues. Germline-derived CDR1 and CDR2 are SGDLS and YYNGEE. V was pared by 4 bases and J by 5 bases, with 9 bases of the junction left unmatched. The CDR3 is CASSPHPGTNNEQFF. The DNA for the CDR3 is TGTGCCAGCAGCCCCCACCCCGGGACTAACAATGAGCAGTTCTTC.

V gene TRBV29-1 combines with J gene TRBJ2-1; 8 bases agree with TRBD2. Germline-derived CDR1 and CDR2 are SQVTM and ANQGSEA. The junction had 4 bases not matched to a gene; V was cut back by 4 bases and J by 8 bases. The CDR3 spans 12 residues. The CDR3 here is CSVVRGGDEQFF. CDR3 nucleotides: TGCAGCGTTGTCCGGGGGGGCGATGAGCAGTTCTTC.

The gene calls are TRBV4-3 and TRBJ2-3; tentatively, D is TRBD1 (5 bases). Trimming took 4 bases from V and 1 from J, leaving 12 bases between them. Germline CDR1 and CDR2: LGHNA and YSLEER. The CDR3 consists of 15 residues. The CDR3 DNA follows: TGCGCCAGCAGCCGTCAGGGTTTTGGCACAGATACGCAGTATTTT. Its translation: CASSRQGFGTDTQYF.

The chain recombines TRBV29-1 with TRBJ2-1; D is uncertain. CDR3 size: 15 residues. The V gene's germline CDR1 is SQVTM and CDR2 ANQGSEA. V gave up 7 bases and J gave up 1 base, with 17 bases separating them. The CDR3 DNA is TGCAGCGGCCAGACAAGGATTGGGTCCTACAATGAGCAGTTCTTC. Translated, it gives CSGQTRIGSYNEQFF.

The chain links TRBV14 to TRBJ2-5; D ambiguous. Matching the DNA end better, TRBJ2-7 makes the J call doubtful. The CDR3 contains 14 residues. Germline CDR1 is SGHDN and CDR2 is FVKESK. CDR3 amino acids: CASSQRHETYEQYF. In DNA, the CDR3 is TGTGCCAGCAGCCAAAGACACGAAACCTACGAGCAGTACTTC.

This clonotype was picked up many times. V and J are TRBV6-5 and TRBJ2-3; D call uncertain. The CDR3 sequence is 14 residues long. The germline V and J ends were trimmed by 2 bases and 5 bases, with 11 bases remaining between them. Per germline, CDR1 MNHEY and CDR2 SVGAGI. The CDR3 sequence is CASSYDTPGDTQYF. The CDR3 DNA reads TGTGCCAGCAGTTACGACACGCCCGGAGATACGCAGTATTTT.

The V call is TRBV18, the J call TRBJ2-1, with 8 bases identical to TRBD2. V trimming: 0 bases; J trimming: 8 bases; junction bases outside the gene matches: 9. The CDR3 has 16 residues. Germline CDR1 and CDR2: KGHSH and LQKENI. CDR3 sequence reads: CASSPPNGGAKHEQFF. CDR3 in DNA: TGTGCCAGCTCACCACCGAACGGGGGGGCCAAGCATGAGCAGTTCTTC.

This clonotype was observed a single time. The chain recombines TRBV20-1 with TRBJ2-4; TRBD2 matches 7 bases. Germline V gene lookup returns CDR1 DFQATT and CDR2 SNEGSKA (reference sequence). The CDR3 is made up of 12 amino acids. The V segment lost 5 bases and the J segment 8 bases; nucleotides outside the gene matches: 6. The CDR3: CSAAGEFDIQYF. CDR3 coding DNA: TGCAGTGCTGCGGGGGAATTCGACATTCAGTACTTC.

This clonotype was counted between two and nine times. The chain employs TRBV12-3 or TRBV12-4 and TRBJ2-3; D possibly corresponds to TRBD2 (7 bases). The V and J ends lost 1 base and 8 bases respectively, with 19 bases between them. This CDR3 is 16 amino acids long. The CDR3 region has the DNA TGTGCCAGCAGTTTAGGTGGGGGCAGCGGGGTTCTTACGCAGTATTTT. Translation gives CASSLGGGSGVLTQYF.

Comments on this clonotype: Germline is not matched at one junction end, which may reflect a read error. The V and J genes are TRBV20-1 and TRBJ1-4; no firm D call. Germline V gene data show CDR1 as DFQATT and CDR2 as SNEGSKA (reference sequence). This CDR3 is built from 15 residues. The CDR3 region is CSARAVGRVGERLFF. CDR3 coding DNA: TGCAGTGCTAGAGCGGTGGGGAGGGTCGGAGAAAGACTGTTTTTT.